The present T cell receptor beta chain was sequenced within a study of radiotherapy plus CTLA-4 blockade in lung cancer. Study overall: In roughly 17% of patients, objective responses were seen; about 30% had disease control.

With ipilimumab providing CTLA-4 blockade, focal radiation was administered to patients who had chemo-refractory metastatic non-small-cell lung cancer. TCRdb's table, derived via immunoSEQ multiplex PCR, lists solely in-frame clones and lacks some. Altogether some 50,000 clones are present, 60% to 80% being singletons, with the ten largest covering about 9%. The CDR3 is 15 amino acids. Deletions cut 6 bases from V and 6 bases from J, with 17 bases between. The germline V gene encodes CDR1 SNHLY and CDR2 FYNNEI. Concerning this clone: Its cognate antigen is unknown.

Findings and caveats of the study: Per reports, early blood T cell clone dynamics, plus interferon-beta, forecast response most strongly. Clones derived from tumor TCRs expanded in blood after radiotherapy plus ipilimumab.

This sequence was found in a human donor with non-small cell lung cancer who had stable disease on radiotherapy plus ipilimumab. Sequenced material: peripheral blood, taken from a patient treated with radiotherapy plus ipilimumab. The V gene is TRBV2, the J gene TRBJ2-2; maybe TRBD2 (6 bases). Here the CDR3 reads CASRGVAGPAGELFF. The CDR3 DNA follows: TGTGCCAGCAGGGGGGTGGCGGGGCCTGCCGGGGAGCTGTTTTTT. Looking up the rest from reference TRBV2 and TRBJ2-2 gives the full variable domain: EPEVTQTPSHQVTQMGQEVILRCVPISNHLYFYWYRQILGQKVEFLVSFYNNEISEKSEIFDDQFSVERPDGSNFTLKIRSTKLEDSAMYFCASRGVAGPAGELFFGEGSRLTVL.